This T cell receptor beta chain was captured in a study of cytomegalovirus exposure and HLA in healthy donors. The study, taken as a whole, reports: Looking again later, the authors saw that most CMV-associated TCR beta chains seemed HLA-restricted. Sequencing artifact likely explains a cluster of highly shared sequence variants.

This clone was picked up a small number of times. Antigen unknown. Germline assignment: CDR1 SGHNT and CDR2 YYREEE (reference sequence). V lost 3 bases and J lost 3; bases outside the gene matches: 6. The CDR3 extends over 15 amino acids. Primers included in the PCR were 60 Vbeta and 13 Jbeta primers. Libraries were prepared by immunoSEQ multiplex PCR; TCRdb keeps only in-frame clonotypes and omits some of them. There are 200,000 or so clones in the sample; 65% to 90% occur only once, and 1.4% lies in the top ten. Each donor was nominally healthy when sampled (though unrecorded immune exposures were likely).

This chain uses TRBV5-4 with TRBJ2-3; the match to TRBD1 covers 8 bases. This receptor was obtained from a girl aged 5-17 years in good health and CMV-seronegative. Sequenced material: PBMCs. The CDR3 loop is CASSSRTGITDTQYF. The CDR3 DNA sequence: TGTGCCAGCAGCTCTCGGACAGGGATAACAGATACGCAGTATTTT.